Each of the 20 T cell receptor beta chains below was sequenced from the same sample in a study of early T cells in non-severe SARS-CoV-2 infection. TCRdb called the 5' RACE reads again in MiXCR, with one record for every CDR3 protein. This table holds 30,000 to 40,000 distinct CDR3 sequences, roughly 4.8% found once. The sequencing sample was made of whole blood. The receptors derive from an adult who was a healthcare worker with PCR-confirmed SARS-CoV-2 infection or an uninfected control (not recorded which).

This clonotype was detected many times. The V gene is TRBV5-1, the J gene TRBJ1-1, with D perhaps matching TRBD1 (5 bases). Trimming stripped 3 bases from V and 1 base from J, with 10 bases between. Germline V gene lookup returns CDR1 SGHRS and CDR2 YFSETQ. The CDR3 runs 14 residues. For the CDR3, the DNA is TGCGCCAGCAGCTCCGGGACGGAGAACACTGAAGCTTTCTTT. Amino acids: CASSSGTENTEAFF.

Only a few counts were recorded for this clonotype. The chain combines TRBV10-1 with TRBJ2-3; D is uncertain. The germline V gene has CDR1 WNHNN and CDR2 SYGVQD (reference sequence). This CDR3 comprises 15 residues. The V and J ends lost 0 bases and 1 base respectively, with 8 bases between them. In nucleotides, the CDR3 is TGCGCCAGCAGTGAGTCGCGACGGGGCACAGATACGCAGTATTTT. Amino acid sequence: CASSESRRGTDTQYF.

This clonotype was observed a few times. The chain links TRBV3-1 to TRBJ2-1, with TRBD2 matching over 7 bases. With V trimmed by 11 bases and J by 0 bases, 4 bases remained unmatched. Germline CDR1 is LGHDT and CDR2 is YNNKEL (reference sequence). This CDR3 is built from 13 residues. CDR3 nucleotides: TGTGCCCTCCGGGGGGACTCCTACAATGAGCAGTTCTTC. Translated: CALRGDSYNEQFF.

This clonotype was seen many times. J is TRBJ1-1 and V is TRBV30; no firm D call. Trimming removed 7 bases at V and 6 bases at J, with 12 bases between. Germline CDR1 and CDR2: GTSNPN and SVGIG (reference sequence). The length of the CDR3 is 11 residues. The CDR3 sequence is CALRQLAEAFF. The CDR3 DNA reads as TGTGCCTTACGACAACTCGCTGAAGCTTTCTTT.

The gene calls are TRBV4-1 and TRBJ2-7, with D perhaps TRBD1 (5 bases). Germline CDR1 MGHRA, CDR2 YSYEKL. The CDR3 is made up of 13 amino acids. Trimming cost V 1 base and J 8 bases, with 12 bases left between them. For the CDR3, the DNA is TGCGCCAGCAGCCAAGTTTTCAGGGAAAAGCAGTACTTC. It yields the protein CASSQVFREKQYF.

Ten or more counts support this clonotype. The V and J genes are TRBV3-1 and TRBJ2-2; D possibly corresponds to TRBD2 (6 bases). The CDR3 consists of 14 residues. Germline loops: CDR1 LGHDT, CDR2 YNNKEL (reference sequence). Trimming stripped 1 base from V and 8 bases from J, with 11 bases between. Here the CDR3 DNA reads TGTGCCAGCAGCCAAGTTCCTAGCGCGGGGGAGCTGTTTTTT. Its protein is CASSQVPSAGELFF.

This clonotype was found a few times. This chain uses TRBV2 with TRBJ2-3, with a tentative D call TRBD1 (5 bases). The V gene's germline CDR1 is SNHLY and CDR2 FYNNEI. The CDR3 totals 14 residues. Between the trimmed V and J ends, which lost 6 bases and 2 bases, there was a span of 12 bases. Here the CDR3 DNA reads TGTGCCAGCAGAGGACAAACCCTCACAGATACGCAGTATTTT. This translates into CASRGQTLTDTQYF.

The chain links TRBV25-1 to TRBJ2-7, with 7 bases matching TRBD1. Germline-derived CDR1 and CDR2 are MGHDK and SYGVNS. This CDR3 comprises 15 residues. V shed 5 bases and J 0 bases; nucleotides not matched to a gene: 7. The CDR3 bases are TGTGCCAGCAGTCCCGGGAACAGGGGCTCCTACGAGCAGTACTTC. This translates into CASSPGNRGSYEQYF.

This clonotype was seen repeatedly, ten times or more. The V call is TRBV13, the J call TRBJ2-5; possible D gene TRBD2, 6 bases. The germline V gene has CDR1 PRHDT and CDR2 FYEKMQ (reference sequence). Trimming shortened V by 5 bases and J by 5 bases, and 12 bases separated the two germline ends. CDR3 length: 13 amino acids. CDR3 DNA: TGTGCCAGCAGCGTGTCGGGGGTGGAGACCCAGTACTTC. Its protein is CASSVSGVETQYF.

This clonotype appeared many times. The gene calls are TRBV7-2 and TRBJ2-1; D is unclear. V dropped 6 bases and J dropped 2 bases, with 8 bases sitting between them. This CDR3 comprises 13 residues. Per germline, CDR1 SGHTA and CDR2 FQGNSA. The CDR3 coding sequence is TGTGCCAGCAGTGTGGCAACCTACAATGAGCAGTTCTTC. It specifies CASSVATYNEQFF.

Many counts were recorded for this clonotype. This sequence joins TRBV20-1 and TRBJ1-5; D not resolved. CDR3 length: 12 amino acids. Trimming removed 0 bases at V and 5 bases at J, with 5 bases between. The germline gives CDR1 DFQATT, CDR2 SNEGSKA (reference sequence). The CDR3 DNA reads as TGCAGTGCTAGAGAGGGTGATCAGCCCCAGCATTTT. Protein sequence: CSAREGDQPQHF.

This clonotype was picked up many times. CDR3 sequence: CASSQGPYLQFF. Here the CDR3 DNA reads TGTGCCAGCAGCCAAGGTCCATACTTGCAGTTCTTC. The V and J genes are TRBV14 and TRBJ2-1; D is unclear. The CDR3 runs to 12 residues. Between the trimmed V and J ends, which lost 1 base and 12 bases, there was a span of 10 bases. Germline CDR1 is SGHDN and CDR2 is FVKESK.

This clonotype was picked up many times. The CDR3 here is CASSVVSDTDTQYF. The CDR3 DNA reads TGTGCCAGCAGCGTAGTGTCCGACACAGATACGCAGTATTTT. The V and J genes are TRBV9 and TRBJ2-3; D remains ambiguous. Germline V lookup: CDR1 SGDLS, CDR2 YYNGEE. The CDR3 is 14 amino acids. V lost 0 bases and J lost 2, with 7 bases in between.

This clonotype came up many times. J is TRBJ2-3 and V is TRBV7-3, with D unresolved. This CDR3 has 14 amino acids. From germline, CDR1 is SGHTA and CDR2 FQGTGA. The germline V and J ends were trimmed by 5 bases and 1 base, with 10 bases remaining between them. The CDR3 DNA sequence: TGTGCCAGCAGCCTACAAACCGGCACAGATACGCAGTATTTT. Translated: CASSLQTGTDTQYF.

This clonotype has a count of ten or more. This sequence joins TRBV11-2 and TRBJ2-5; D remains ambiguous. Germline values: CDR1 SGHAT, CDR2 FQNNGV. This CDR3 has 14 amino acids. Trimming left V 4 bases short and J 2 bases short, with 11 bases between. This chain's CDR3 is CASSSPPEQETQYF. The CDR3 DNA is TGTGCCAGCAGCTCCCCCCCGGAACAAGAGACCCAGTACTTC.

This clonotype was recorded at least ten times. This chain links TRBV19 with TRBJ1-5; unclear D gene. Trimming shortened V by 9 bases and J by 1 base, and 16 bases separated the two germline ends. In germline, CDR1 is LNHDA, CDR2 SQIVND (reference sequence). CDR3 length: 15 residues. CDR3 in DNA: TGTGCCAGCGAGACGGGTCTACGAAGCAATCAGCCCCAGCATTTT. It yields the protein CASETGLRSNQPQHF.

Many counts were recorded for this clonotype. This chain connects TRBV5-4 to TRBJ1-1; 7 bases line up with TRBD1. V lost 5 bases, J lost 5 bases, and 9 bases stayed unmatched. This CDR3 is built from 14 residues. The germline CDR1 and CDR2 sequences are SGHNT and YYREEE (reference sequence). CDR3 sequence: CASRAGTAITEAFF. DNA of the CDR3: TGTGCCAGCAGGGCTGGGACAGCCATAACTGAAGCTTTCTTT.

This clonotype was observed at least ten times. V usage is TRBV10-3 and J usage is TRBJ1-3; D gene unclear. The CDR3 runs to 15 residues. Germline CDR1 ENHRY, CDR2 SYGVKD. Trimming stripped 10 bases from V and 0 bases from J, with 16 bases between. CDR3 DNA: TGTGCCACCGAACGTCAACCCAGCTCTGGAAACACCATATATTTT. This gives the protein CATERQPSSGNTIYF.

J is TRBJ2-3 and V is TRBV29-1; 7 bases agree with TRBD2. There are 14 residues in the CDR3. Per germline, CDR1 SQVTM and CDR2 ANQGSEA. Germline trimming cut 4 bases from V and 1 base from J; bases unmatched to any gene: 5. The DNA for the CDR3 is TGCAGCGTTGGCCTCAGCGGGGGCACAGATACGCAGTATTTT. As protein: CSVGLSGGTDTQYF.

This clonotype was counted only a few times. The chain joins TRBV5-1 to TRBJ2-7; D might be TRBD1 (5 bases). CDR1 and CDR2 (germline): SGHRS, YFSETQ. The CDR3 is 12 residues long. V shed 1 base and J shed 5 bases, with 7 bases lying between them. The CDR3 region is CASSLQDNEQYF. The CDR3 DNA reads TGCGCCAGCAGCTTGCAGGACAACGAGCAGTACTTC.